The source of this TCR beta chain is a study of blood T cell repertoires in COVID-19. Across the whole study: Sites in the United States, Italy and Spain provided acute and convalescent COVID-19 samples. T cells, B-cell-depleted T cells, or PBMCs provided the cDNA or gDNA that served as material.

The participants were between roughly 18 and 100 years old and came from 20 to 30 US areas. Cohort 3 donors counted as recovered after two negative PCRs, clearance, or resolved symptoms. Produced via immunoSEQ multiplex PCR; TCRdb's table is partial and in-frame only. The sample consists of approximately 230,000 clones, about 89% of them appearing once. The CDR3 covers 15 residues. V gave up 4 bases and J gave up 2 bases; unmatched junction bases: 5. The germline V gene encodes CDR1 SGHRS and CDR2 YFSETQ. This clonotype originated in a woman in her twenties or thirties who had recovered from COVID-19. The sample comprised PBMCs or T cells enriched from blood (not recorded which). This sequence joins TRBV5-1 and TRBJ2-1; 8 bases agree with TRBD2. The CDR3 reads CASSPRGETYNEQFF. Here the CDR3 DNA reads TGCGCCAGCAGCCCGCGGGGGGAAACCTACAATGAGCAGTTCTTC.